This T cell receptor beta chain was retrieved from a study of HIV-infected patients and healthy controls. The CDR3 totals 17 residues. Trimming left V 5 bases short and J 2 bases short, with 19 bases between. Germline lookup yields CDR1 LGHNA and CDR2 YNFKEQ. TCRdb recomputed calls from the 5' RACE reads with MiXCR, one row per CDR3 protein. This table holds tens of thousands of distinct CDR3 sequences, 19% found once. The chain has TRBV4-2 and TRBJ2-1; D not certain. The TCR sequence derives from a human donor in good health. The sequenced sample was CD4+ T cells from blood. The CDR3, as DNA: TGTGCCAGCAGCTGGGATACGGGCAGGCGGACCTACAATGAGCAGTTCTTC. It is translated as CASSWDTGRRTYNEQFF.